This section outlines one T cell receptor beta chain sequence together with its context. The ends lost 5 bases at V and 4 bases at J; junction bases unmatched: 9. CDR1 and CDR2 (germline): LNHDA, SQIVND (reference sequence). CDR3 length: 15 amino acids. This sample was included in a study of blood T cell repertoires in COVID-19. At the level of the study: Material from acute and convalescent COVID-19 was sourced from the United States, Italy and Spain.

As processed by the authors: From reference gene primer amplification, estimates of nucleated cell counts were derived. The repertoire was sequenced with immunoSEQ multiplex PCR; TCRdb's copy has only in-frame clones and lacks some. The DNA gave D and trimming, while V, J and clone size come from that table. Among 63,000 or so clones, around 87% were seen once, and the ten largest hold 3% to 5%. The V call is TRBV19, the J call TRBJ2-3, with 7 bases fitting TRBD1. The clonotype originates from a man aged 65-85 years with active COVID-19. The sample taken for sequencing was peripheral blood. The DNA of the CDR3 is TGTGCCAGTAGTCCCAGAGGGGACAGCTCAGATACGCAGTATTTT. Translating gives CASSPRGDSSDTQYF. Based on the CDR3 plus reference TRBV19 and TRBJ2-3, the full variable domain is DGGITQSPKYLFRKEGQNVTLSCEQNLNHDAMYWYRQDPGQGLRLIYYSQIVNDFQKGDIAEGYSVSREKKESFPLTVTSAQKNPTAFYLCASSPRGDSSDTQYFGPGTRLTVL.